This TCR beta chain was recovered during a study of blood T cell repertoires in COVID-19. Study-wide context: Acute-phase and convalescent COVID-19 samples originated in the United States, Italy and Spain. Sample material is recorded as cDNA or gDNA derived from T cells, B-cell-depleted T cells, or PBMCs.

Per the study methods: Reference gene primer amplification in the assay estimated nucleated cell counts. Profiled with immunoSEQ multiplex PCR; TCRdb holds only in-frame clones, not every one. That table furnishes V, J and clone size, whereas the DNA furnished D and trimming. This table holds about 140,000 clones, around 87% found once. This clone was observed a handful of times. The V end was cut by 3 bases, the J end by 4 bases, with 16 bases between. The CDR3 loop spans 16 amino acids. CDR1 is LNHDA, CDR2 SQIVND, per germline (reference sequence). Sequencing was done on a sample of peripheral blood. This receptor was taken from a human donor in a cohort sampled during active COVID-19. The chain joins TRBV19 to TRBJ2-1, with D perhaps TRBD2 (7 bases). Here the CDR3 reads CASSMGGAREYNEQFF. Here the CDR3 DNA reads TGTGCCAGTAGTATGGGGGGGGCGAGAGAATACAATGAGCAGTTCTTC.